The text below deals with one T cell receptor beta chain. TCRdb passed the 5' RACE reads through MiXCR, listing each CDR3 protein once. The profile shows 95,000 to 150,000 distinct CDR3 sequences, roughly 15% of them singletons. This sample is part of a study of T cells after yellow fever vaccination. CDR1 is SEHNR, CDR2 FQNEAQ, per germline (reference sequence). V dropped 4 bases and J dropped 4 bases, with 6 bases sitting between them. This CDR3 has 12 amino acids. The rearrangement joins TRBV7-9 to TRBJ2-3; D gene uncertain. The sequenced sample was CD8+ T cells sorted from PBMCs, obtained 5 days after the yellow fever booster vaccination. This receptor was obtained from a man in his late teens or twenties who received the YFV17D yellow fever vaccine. The CDR3 here is CASSSPADTQYF. CDR3 sequence (DNA): TGTGCCAGCAGCTCCCCCGCAGATACGCAGTATTTT.